This entry describes one T cell receptor beta chain. This sample was taken from a study of blood T cell repertoires in COVID-19. Some clones are missing from TCRdb's copy, which holds only in-frame ones; the method was immunoSEQ multiplex PCR. The profile shows some 260,000 clones, approximately 88% of them singletons. After removal of 1 base from V and 1 base from J, the junction contained 11 bases not matched to a gene. Germline loops: CDR1 LGHDT, CDR2 YNNKEL (reference sequence). The CDR3 consists of 19 residues. The V gene is TRBV3-1 (or the pseudogene TRBV3-2), the J gene TRBJ2-2, with 8 positions matching TRBD1. The sequencing sample was made of peripheral blood. The clonotype comes from a woman between 65 and 79 years old with COVID-19, enrolled during active disease. As DNA, the CDR3 is TGTGCCAGCAGCCAAGTTCCAGGGGGCGGTGGGGGGAACACCGGGGAGCTGTTTTTT. Its translation is CASSQVPGGGGGNTGELFF.